Listed below are T cell receptor beta chains from one sample, sequenced in a study of blood T cells in healthy people across ages. TCRdb re-called the 5' RACE reads through MiXCR, storing one row per CDR3 protein. The data show approximately 1,700,000 distinct CDR3 sequences, 30% to 40% seen once. Specimen: blood. Receptor source: a human donor in good health. Both conserved end residues are part of each CDR3. The order of the fields is J gene, clone size, V gene, D gene, CDR3 DNA, CDR3 protein. The D gene is left open where the match is weak. A clone size is listed for some rows: how often the clone was seen (once, few, many), or a class if it is expanded.

j_call: TRBJ1-1; clone_size: NA; v_call: TRBV7-3; d_call: TRBD1; cdr3_nt: TGTGCCAGCAGCTTAACTAAGACAGGGATGAACACTGAAGCTTTCTTT; cdr3_aa: CASSLTKTGMNTEAFF
j_call: TRBJ1-2; clone_size: NA; v_call: TRBV12-3/TRBV12-4; d_call: NA; cdr3_nt: TGTGCCAGCAGTCGGGACGGTAACTATAGCTACACCTTC; cdr3_aa: CASSRDGNYSYTF
j_call: TRBJ1-1; clone_size: many; v_call: TRBV7-6; d_call: NA; cdr3_nt: TGTGCCAGCAGCTTGGACCCGGTGAACACTGAAGCTTTCTTT; cdr3_aa: CASSLDPVNTEAFF
j_call: TRBJ1-1; clone_size: NA; v_call: TRBV10-3; d_call: TRBD1; cdr3_nt: TGTGCCATCAGTCGAGACAGGGGGACAGCTGAAGCTTTCTTT; cdr3_aa: CAISRDRGTAEAFF
j_call: TRBJ2-7; clone_size: NA; v_call: TRBV6-5; d_call: NA; cdr3_nt: TGTGCCAGCGGACGGGACGCTCAGGGGCAGTACTTC; cdr3_aa: CASGRDAQGQYF
j_call: TRBJ2-1; clone_size: NA; v_call: TRBV4-3; d_call: NA; cdr3_nt: TGCGCCAGCAGCCCCGTGCTGGGGGCAGAAGACAATGAGCAGTTCTTC; cdr3_aa: CASSPVLGAEDNEQFF
j_call: TRBJ2-5; clone_size: NA; v_call: TRBV20-1; d_call: TRBD1; cdr3_nt: TGCAGTGCTAGAACGTTCCGGGACAGCGACCAAGAGACCCAGTACTTC; cdr3_aa: CSARTFRDSDQETQYF
j_call: TRBJ1-5; clone_size: NA; v_call: TRBV24-1; d_call: NA; cdr3_nt: TGTGCCACCAGTGAGGCAGGACGAGAGCAGCCCCAGCATTTT; cdr3_aa: CATSEAGREQPQHF
j_call: TRBJ2-5; clone_size: few; v_call: TRBV10-3; d_call: NA; cdr3_nt: TGTGCCATCAGTACGGACAGAGAGACCCAGTACTTC; cdr3_aa: CAISTDRETQYF
j_call: TRBJ2-7; clone_size: NA; v_call: TRBV5-1; d_call: NA; cdr3_nt: TGCGCCAGCAGCTTGCCCGCTTTACCCTACGAGCAGTACTTC; cdr3_aa: CASSLPALPYEQYF
j_call: TRBJ2-3; clone_size: many; v_call: TRBV7-3; d_call: NA; cdr3_nt: TGTGCCAGCAGCCCGGGACCCAGCACAGATACGCAGTATTTT; cdr3_aa: CASSPGPSTDTQYF
j_call: TRBJ2-5; clone_size: NA; v_call: TRBV11-2; d_call: NA; cdr3_nt: TGTGCCAGCACCTTCACCGGAGGCAGTATAAAGGAGACCCAGTACTTC; cdr3_aa: CASTFTGGSIKETQYF
j_call: TRBJ2-1; clone_size: few; v_call: TRBV20-1; d_call: NA; cdr3_nt: TGCAGTGCGTCCGACGGCTACAATGAGCAGTTCTTC; cdr3_aa: CSASDGYNEQFF
j_call: TRBJ2-5; clone_size: few; v_call: TRBV20-1; d_call: TRBD2; cdr3_nt: TGCAGTGCTAGCGGGGGGTCGGGGGAGACCCAGTACTTC; cdr3_aa: CSASGGSGETQYF
j_call: TRBJ1-2; clone_size: few; v_call: TRBV5-5; d_call: NA; cdr3_nt: TGTGCCAGCAGCTTGGCCCGTCAGCTATATGGCTACACCTTC; cdr3_aa: CASSLARQLYGYTF
j_call: TRBJ1-1; clone_size: NA; v_call: TRBV19; d_call: TRBD1; cdr3_nt: TGTGCCAGCAGTACACCGGGACAGGGGGCTTTGGGAGCTTTCTTT; cdr3_aa: CASSTPGQGALGAFF
j_call: TRBJ2-1; clone_size: few; v_call: TRBV10-3; d_call: TRBD2; cdr3_nt: TGTGCCATCAGTGGAGCGACGGGGGGGCCAAGTGATGAGCAGTTCTTC; cdr3_aa: CAISGATGGPSDEQFF
j_call: TRBJ2-2; clone_size: NA; v_call: TRBV29-1; d_call: TRBD1; cdr3_nt: TGCAGCGTTTCCGCTCCCGGGACAGGGGGCCGAAGTACCGGGGAGCGGTTTTTT; cdr3_aa: CSVSAPGTGGRSTGERFF
j_call: TRBJ2-5; clone_size: many; v_call: TRBV4-2; d_call: TRBD2; cdr3_nt: TGTGCCAGCAGCCAAGGTTCAAGCGGGGGCTTGAGGGAGACCCAGTACTTC; cdr3_aa: CASSQGSSGGLRETQYF
j_call: TRBJ2-3; clone_size: NA; v_call: TRBV6-5; d_call: NA; cdr3_nt: TGTGCCAGCAGCCAATTTTCCGGGTCCTACGAGCAGTATTTT; cdr3_aa: CASSQFSGSYEQYF
j_call: TRBJ2-5; clone_size: NA; v_call: TRBV3-1; d_call: NA; cdr3_nt: TGTGCCAGCAGCCATGGGACGTACAATCCCGGGGAGACCCAGTACTTC; cdr3_aa: CASSHGTYNPGETQYF
j_call: TRBJ1-5; clone_size: NA; v_call: TRBV7-8; d_call: TRBD1; cdr3_nt: TGTGCCAGCGAATCCGGGACAGGACTAATTCAGCCCCAGCATTTT; cdr3_aa: CASESGTGLIQPQHF
j_call: TRBJ2-1; clone_size: NA; v_call: TRBV20-1; d_call: NA; cdr3_nt: TGCAGTGCTAACTTACGGAACAGATACAATGAGCAGTTCTTC; cdr3_aa: CSANLRNRYNEQFF
j_call: TRBJ2-3; clone_size: NA; v_call: TRBV20-1; d_call: NA; cdr3_nt: TGCAGTGCTAGAGACGGCGTAGATACGCAGTATTTT; cdr3_aa: CSARDGVDTQYF
j_call: TRBJ2-1; clone_size: NA; v_call: TRBV6-4; d_call: NA; cdr3_nt: TGTGCCAGCAGTGACTCAACGACTGGGTCGTACAATGAGCAGTTCTTC; cdr3_aa: CASSDSTTGSYNEQFF
j_call: TRBJ2-3; clone_size: NA; v_call: TRBV7-2; d_call: NA; cdr3_nt: TGTGCCAGCAGCTTCTATGTAAAAGAACGGCAAGATACGCAGTATTTT; cdr3_aa: CASSFYVKERQDTQYF
j_call: TRBJ2-2; clone_size: many; v_call: TRBV24-1; d_call: NA; cdr3_nt: TGTGCCACCAGTGATGGACCAGCAGGGGCGGCAGGCACCGGGGAGCTGTTTTTT; cdr3_aa: CATSDGPAGAAGTGELFF
j_call: TRBJ2-1; clone_size: many; v_call: TRBV4-2; d_call: NA; cdr3_nt: TGTGCCAGCAGCCAGGACCTCAATGAGCAGTTCTTC; cdr3_aa: CASSQDLNEQFF
j_call: TRBJ2-5; clone_size: few; v_call: TRBV20-1; d_call: NA; cdr3_nt: TGCAGTGCTAGAGGTCCTAGTTGGGAGATCCAGTACTTC; cdr3_aa: CSARGPSWEIQYF
j_call: TRBJ2-5; clone_size: NA; v_call: TRBV5-1; d_call: NA; cdr3_nt: TGCGCCAGCAGTGGGGGGACAGAAAGAGAGACCCAGTACTTC; cdr3_aa: CASSGGTERETQYF
j_call: TRBJ2-3; clone_size: few; v_call: TRBV7-6; d_call: TRBD2; cdr3_nt: TGTGCCAGCAGCATAGGGACTAGCACTAGCACAGATACGCAGTATTTT; cdr3_aa: CASSIGTSTSTDTQYF
j_call: TRBJ2-7; clone_size: NA; v_call: TRBV6-5; d_call: NA; cdr3_nt: TGTGCCAGCAGAAAGAAAAGCTCCTACGAGCAGTACTTC; cdr3_aa: CASRKKSSYEQYF
j_call: TRBJ1-1; clone_size: few; v_call: TRBV12-5; d_call: NA; cdr3_nt: TGTGCTAGTGCCGACCGTTTCCCCACTGAAGCTTTCTTT; cdr3_aa: CASADRFPTEAFF
j_call: TRBJ2-6; clone_size: NA; v_call: TRBV20-1; d_call: TRBD1; cdr3_nt: TGCAGTGCCGAGTCTGGACAGGTCGAATACTCTGGGGCCAACGTCCTGACTTTC; cdr3_aa: CSAESGQVEYSGANVLTF
j_call: TRBJ2-3; clone_size: NA; v_call: TRBV7-9; d_call: TRBD2; cdr3_nt: TGTGCCAGCAGCTCGCCTAGGAGCGGGGGGCTAAGCACAGATACGCAGTATTTT; cdr3_aa: CASSSPRSGGLSTDTQYF
j_call: TRBJ2-1; clone_size: NA; v_call: TRBV29-1; d_call: NA; cdr3_nt: TGCAGCGTTGAAGCCTCGGGCGAGCAGTTCTTC; cdr3_aa: CSVEASGEQFF
j_call: TRBJ1-6; clone_size: NA; v_call: TRBV7-2; d_call: TRBD1; cdr3_nt: TGTGCCAGCAGCTATCGGACAGGACAAAATTCACCCCTCCACTTT; cdr3_aa: CASSYRTGQNSPLHF
j_call: TRBJ2-1; clone_size: NA; v_call: TRBV5-5; d_call: NA; cdr3_nt: TGTGCCAGCAGCACCGGGACCAGCATCCATGAGCAGTTCTTC; cdr3_aa: CASSTGTSIHEQFF
j_call: TRBJ2-1; clone_size: NA; v_call: TRBV5-5; d_call: TRBD2; cdr3_nt: TGTGCCAGCACCGTCGGGGGGGGCGCACACAATGAGCAGTTCTTC; cdr3_aa: CASTVGGGAHNEQFF
j_call: TRBJ2-1; clone_size: few; v_call: TRBV27; d_call: NA; cdr3_nt: TGTGCCAGCCCCGAGAATGAGCAGTTCTTC; cdr3_aa: CASPENEQFF
j_call: TRBJ2-3; clone_size: NA; v_call: TRBV2; d_call: TRBD2; cdr3_nt: TGTGCCAGCAGTACCCGGCTAGCGGAAGTCACAGATACGCAGTATTTT; cdr3_aa: CASSTRLAEVTDTQYF
j_call: TRBJ2-5; clone_size: few; v_call: TRBV2; d_call: NA; cdr3_nt: TGTGCCAGCAGTCGTGCAGGGAGCTGGGGGACCCAGTACTTC; cdr3_aa: CASSRAGSWGTQYF
j_call: TRBJ2-7; clone_size: many; v_call: TRBV29-1; d_call: NA; cdr3_nt: TGCAGCGTTGAGTCGACAGAGAGCTCCTACGAGCAGTACTTC; cdr3_aa: CSVESTESSYEQYF
j_call: TRBJ2-3; clone_size: once; v_call: TRBV12-3/TRBV12-4; d_call: NA; cdr3_nt: TGTGCCAGCAGTCCCACAGTGACCGCAGATGCGCAGTATTTT; cdr3_aa: CASSPTVTADAQYF